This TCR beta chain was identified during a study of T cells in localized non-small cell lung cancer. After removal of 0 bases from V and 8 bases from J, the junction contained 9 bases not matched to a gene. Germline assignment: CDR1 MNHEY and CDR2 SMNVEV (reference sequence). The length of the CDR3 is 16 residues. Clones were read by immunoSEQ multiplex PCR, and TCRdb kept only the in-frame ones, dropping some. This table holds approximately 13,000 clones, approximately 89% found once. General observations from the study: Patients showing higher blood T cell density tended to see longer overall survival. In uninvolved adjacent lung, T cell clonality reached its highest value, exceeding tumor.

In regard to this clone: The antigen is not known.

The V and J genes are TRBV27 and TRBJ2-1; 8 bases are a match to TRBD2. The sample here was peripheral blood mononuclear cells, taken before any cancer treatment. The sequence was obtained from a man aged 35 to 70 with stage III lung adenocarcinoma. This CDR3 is CASSLSGTSRIDEQFF. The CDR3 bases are TGTGCCAGCAGTTTATCCGGGACTAGTAGAATTGATGAGCAGTTCTTC.